This T cell receptor beta chain was recovered during a study of blood T cell repertoires in COVID-19 (dated by TCRdb to the early 2020s). Describing the broader study: Collaborator samples came from the United States, Italy and Spain and covered acute and convalescent phases of COVID-19. The prospective study material was composed of cDNA or gDNA derived from T cells, B-cell-depleted T cells, or PBMCs. Sample metadata almost always included a de-identified subject ID, COVID-19 status, age in years and sex. Samples came from the ongoing ImmuneRACE study (first 160 participants) plus 1,254 subjects from 6 global collaborators. Deeply sampled blood TCRbeta repertoires from subjects exposed to, actively infected with, or recovered from COVID-19 were included in the dataset. The repertoires were released in a freely available public database intended as a resource for research on the immune response to SARS-CoV-2. Where available, HLA class I and class II types were obtained from metadata supplied by the sample provider rather than from assay-based typing.

As concerns this clone: Its antigen target is currently unknown. Within one base of it there is no much larger clone, and no base qualities were kept.

The immunoSEQ Assay, a bias-controlled multiplex PCR, was used to amplify TCRbeta CDR3 regions from genomic DNA. As for the authors' bioinformatics: Nucleated cell counts per sample were estimated from amplification of reference gene primers within the assay. To quantify the absolute abundance of each unique TCRbeta CDR3 rearrangement, sequence reads were collapsed and filtered. For each sample, productive Simpson clonality was calculated by taking the square root of Simpson's diversity index across productive rearrangements. In TCRdb, the immuneACCESS table is reduced to in-frame sequences with V and J assigned. These tables do not hold every clone; where another copy was compared, an unresolved V gene accounts for under half, and the others remain unexplained. D and trimming come from the DNA, and the V and J calls and clone size come from that table. The sample contains under 200,000 clones, 79% of them found a single time. Of the sample, 17% falls within the top ten clones.

V gives up 4 bases and J gives up 4 bases, and the segment between their germline ends measures 23 bases. Sequences MGHRA (CDR1) and YSYEKL (CDR2) are obtained from the germline V gene. The CDR3 spans 18 residues, from the cysteine through the phenylalanine. This entry keeps only the CDR3 DNA: 54 bases, framed from base 1. Study-wide conclusions, independent of this receptor: The amount of clinical and demographic metadata varied by source and participant and was provided uncurated.

The collaborating institutions used their own protocols to collect whole blood in K2EDTA tubes. For TCRbeta analysis, collaborator samples were shipped as frozen whole blood, as isolated PBMCs, or as DNA extracted from either sample type. This sequence originates from a man in his fifties or sixties with active or convalescent COVID-19. This chain is built from TRBV4-1 and TRBJ1-3; TRBD1 is perhaps the D gene, given 6 matching bases. The sequencing sample was made of peripheral blood. The nucleotide sequence reads TGCGCCAGCAGCCCTGAGAGGAGGTACAGGGCTAAGGGAAACACCATATATTTT. Its translation is CASSPERRYRAKGNTIYF.